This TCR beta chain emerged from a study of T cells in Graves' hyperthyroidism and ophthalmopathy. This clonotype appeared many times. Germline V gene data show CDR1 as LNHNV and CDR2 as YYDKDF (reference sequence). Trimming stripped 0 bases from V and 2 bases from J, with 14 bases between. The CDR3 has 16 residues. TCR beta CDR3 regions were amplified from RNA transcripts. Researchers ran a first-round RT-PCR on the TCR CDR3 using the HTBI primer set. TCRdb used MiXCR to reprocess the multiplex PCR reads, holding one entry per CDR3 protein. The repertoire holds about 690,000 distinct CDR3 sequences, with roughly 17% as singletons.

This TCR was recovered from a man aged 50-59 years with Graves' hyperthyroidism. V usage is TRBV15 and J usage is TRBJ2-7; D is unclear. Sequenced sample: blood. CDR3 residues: CATSRDRDLRTYEQYF. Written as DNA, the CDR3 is TGTGCCACCAGCAGAGATAGGGATCTTAGGACCTACGAGCAGTACTTC. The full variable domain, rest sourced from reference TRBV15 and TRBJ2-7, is DAMVIQNPRYQVTQFGKPVTLSCSQTLNHNVMYWYQQKSSQAPKLLFHYYDKDFNNEADTPDNFQSRRPNTSFCFLDIRSPGLGDTAMYLCATSRDRDLRTYEQYFGPGTRLTVT.